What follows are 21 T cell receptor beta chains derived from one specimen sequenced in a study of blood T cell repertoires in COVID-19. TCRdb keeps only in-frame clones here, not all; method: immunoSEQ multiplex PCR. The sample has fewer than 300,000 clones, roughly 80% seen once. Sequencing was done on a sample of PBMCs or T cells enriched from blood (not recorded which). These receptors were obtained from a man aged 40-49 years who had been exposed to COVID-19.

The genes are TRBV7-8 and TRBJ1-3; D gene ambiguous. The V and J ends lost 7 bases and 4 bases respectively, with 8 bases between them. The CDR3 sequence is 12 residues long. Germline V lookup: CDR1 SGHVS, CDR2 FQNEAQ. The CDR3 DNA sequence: TGTGCCAGCACCACCGGGGGAAACACCATATATTTT. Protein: CASTTGGNTIYF.

As DNA, the CDR3 is TGTGCCAGCAGCGTGAACACAGGGTCGAACACCGGGGAGCTGTTTTTT. As protein: CASSVNTGSNTGELFF. The genes are TRBV11-2 and TRBJ2-2; D perhaps matches TRBD1 (6 bases). V was shortened by 5 bases and J by 0 bases, with 13 bases between the two germline ends. Germline loops: CDR1 SGHAT, CDR2 FQNNGV. The CDR3 is made up of 16 amino acids. Full variable domain (remainder filled in from reference TRBV11-2 and TRBJ2-2): EAGVAQSPRYKIIEKRQSVAFWCNPISGHATLYWYQQILGQGPKLLIQFQNNGVVDDSQLPKDRFSAERLKGVDSTLKIQPAKLEDSAVYLCASSVNTGSNTGELFFGEGSRLTVL.

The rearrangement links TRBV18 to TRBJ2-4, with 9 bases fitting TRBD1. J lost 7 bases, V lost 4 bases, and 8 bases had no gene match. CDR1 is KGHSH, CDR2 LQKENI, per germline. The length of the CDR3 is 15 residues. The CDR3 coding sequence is TGTGCCAGCTCACTAACCGGGACAGGGCTGAACATTCAGTACTTC. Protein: CASSLTGTGLNIQYF. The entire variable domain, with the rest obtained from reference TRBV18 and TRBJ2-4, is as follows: NAGVMQNPRHLVRRRGQEARLRCSPMKGHSHVYWYRQLPEEGLKFMVYLQKENIIDESGMPKERFSAEFPKEGPSILRIQQVVRGDSAAYFCASSLTGTGLNIQYFGAGTRLSVL.

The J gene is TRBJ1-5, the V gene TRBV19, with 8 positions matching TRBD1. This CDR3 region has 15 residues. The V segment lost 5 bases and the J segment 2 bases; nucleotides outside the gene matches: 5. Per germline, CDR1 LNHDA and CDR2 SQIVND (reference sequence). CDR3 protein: CASSVSGQGNQPQHF. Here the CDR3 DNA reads TGTGCCAGTAGTGTCTCGGGACAGGGCAATCAGCCCCAGCATTTT. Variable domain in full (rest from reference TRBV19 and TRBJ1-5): DGGITQSPKYLFRKEGQNVTLSCEQNLNHDAMYWYRQDPGQGLRLIYYSQIVNDFQKGDIAEGYSVSREKKESFPLTVTSAQKNPTAFYLCASSVSGQGNQPQHFGDGTRLSIL.

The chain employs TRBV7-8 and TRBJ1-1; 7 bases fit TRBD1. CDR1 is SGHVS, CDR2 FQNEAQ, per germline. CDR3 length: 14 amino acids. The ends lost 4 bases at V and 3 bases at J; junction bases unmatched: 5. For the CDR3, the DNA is TGTGCCAGCAGCTCAAACAGGGGACACACTGAAGCTTTCTTT. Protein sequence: CASSSNRGHTEAFF.

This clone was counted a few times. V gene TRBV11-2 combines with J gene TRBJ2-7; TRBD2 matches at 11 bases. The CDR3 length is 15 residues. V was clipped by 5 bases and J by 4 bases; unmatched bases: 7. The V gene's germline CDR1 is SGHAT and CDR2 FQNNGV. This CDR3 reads CASSRSTSGRYEQYF. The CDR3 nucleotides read TGTGCCAGCAGCCGTTCAACTAGCGGGAGATACGAGCAGTACTTC.

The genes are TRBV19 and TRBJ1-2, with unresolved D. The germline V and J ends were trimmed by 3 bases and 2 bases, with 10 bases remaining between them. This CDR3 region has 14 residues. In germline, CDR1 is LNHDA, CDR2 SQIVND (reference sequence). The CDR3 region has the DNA TGTGCCAGTAGTATCAGATACCCCAACTATGGCTACACCTTC. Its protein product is CASSIRYPNYGYTF.

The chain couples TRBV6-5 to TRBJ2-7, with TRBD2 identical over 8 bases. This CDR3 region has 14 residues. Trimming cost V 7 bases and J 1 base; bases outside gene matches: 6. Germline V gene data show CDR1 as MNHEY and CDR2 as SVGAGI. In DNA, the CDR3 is TGTGCCAGCACCTCTAGCGGGTATTCCTACGAGCAGTACTTC. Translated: CASTSSGYSYEQYF.

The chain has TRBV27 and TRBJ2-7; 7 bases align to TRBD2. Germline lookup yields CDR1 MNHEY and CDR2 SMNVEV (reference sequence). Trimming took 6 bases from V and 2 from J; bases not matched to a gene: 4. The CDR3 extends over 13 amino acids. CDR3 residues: CASSRGTTYEQYF. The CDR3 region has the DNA TGTGCCAGCAGCCGTGGGACTACCTACGAGCAGTACTTC.

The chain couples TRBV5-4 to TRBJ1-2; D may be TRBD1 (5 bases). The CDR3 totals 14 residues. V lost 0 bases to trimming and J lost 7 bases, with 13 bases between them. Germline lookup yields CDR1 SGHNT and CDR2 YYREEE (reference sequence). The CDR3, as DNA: TGTGCCAGCAGCTTGGTAGGGGATTTGGGTGGCTACACCTTC. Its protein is CASSLVGDLGGYTF.

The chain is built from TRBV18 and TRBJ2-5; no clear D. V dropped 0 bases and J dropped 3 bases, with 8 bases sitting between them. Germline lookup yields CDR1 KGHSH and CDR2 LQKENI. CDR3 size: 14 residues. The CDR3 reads CASSPPARKETQYF. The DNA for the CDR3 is TGTGCCAGCTCACCACCGGCCAGAAAAGAGACCCAGTACTTC. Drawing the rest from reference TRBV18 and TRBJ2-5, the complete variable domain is NAGVMQNPRHLVRRRGQEARLRCSPMKGHSHVYWYRQLPEEGLKFMVYLQKENIIDESGMPKERFSAEFPKEGPSILRIQQVVRGDSAAYFCASSPPARKETQYFGPGTRLLVL.

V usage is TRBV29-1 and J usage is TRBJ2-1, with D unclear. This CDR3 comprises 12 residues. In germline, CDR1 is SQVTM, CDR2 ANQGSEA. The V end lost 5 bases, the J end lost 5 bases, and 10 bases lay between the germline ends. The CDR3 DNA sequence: TGCAGCGTTCGAAGAGATAACAATGAGCAGTTCTTC. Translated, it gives CSVRRDNNEQFF.

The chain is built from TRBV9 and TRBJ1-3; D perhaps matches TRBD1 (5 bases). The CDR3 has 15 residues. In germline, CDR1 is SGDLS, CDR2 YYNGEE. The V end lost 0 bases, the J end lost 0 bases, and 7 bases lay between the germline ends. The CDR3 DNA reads TGTGCCAGCAGCGTAGACAGGACCTCTGGAAACACCATATATTTT. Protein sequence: CASSVDRTSGNTIYF.

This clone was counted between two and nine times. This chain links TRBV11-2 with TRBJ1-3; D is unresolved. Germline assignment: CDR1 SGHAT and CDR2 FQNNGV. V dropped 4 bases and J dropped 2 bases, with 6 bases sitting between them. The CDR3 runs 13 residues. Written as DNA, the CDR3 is TGTGCCAGCAGCTCCTCCCCTGGAAACACCATATATTTT. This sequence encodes CASSSSPGNTIYF.

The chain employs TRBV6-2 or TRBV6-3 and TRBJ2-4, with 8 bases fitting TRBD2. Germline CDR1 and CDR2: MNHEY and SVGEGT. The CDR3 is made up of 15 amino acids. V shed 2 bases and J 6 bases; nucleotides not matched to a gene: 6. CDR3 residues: CASSYERENGNIQYF. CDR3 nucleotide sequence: TGTGCCAGCAGTTACGAGCGGGAGAACGGAAACATTCAGTACTTC.

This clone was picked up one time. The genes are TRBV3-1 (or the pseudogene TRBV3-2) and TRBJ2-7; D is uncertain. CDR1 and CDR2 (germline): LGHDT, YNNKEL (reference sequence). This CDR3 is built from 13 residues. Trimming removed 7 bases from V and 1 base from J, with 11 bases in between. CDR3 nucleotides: TGTGCCAGCAACCCAGGTGGGTCCTACGAGCAGTACTTC. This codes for CASNPGGSYEQYF.

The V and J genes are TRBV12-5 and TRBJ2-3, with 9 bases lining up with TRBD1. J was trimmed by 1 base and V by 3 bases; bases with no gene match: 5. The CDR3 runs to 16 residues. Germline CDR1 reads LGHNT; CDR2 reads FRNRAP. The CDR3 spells CASGFVRDRGTDTQYF. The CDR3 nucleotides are TGTGCTAGTGGTTTTGTCCGGGACAGGGGCACAGATACGCAGTATTTT.

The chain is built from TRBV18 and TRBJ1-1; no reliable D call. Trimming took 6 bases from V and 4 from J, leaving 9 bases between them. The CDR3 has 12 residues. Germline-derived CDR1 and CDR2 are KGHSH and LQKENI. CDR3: CASSPVLTEAFF. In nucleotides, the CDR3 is TGTGCCAGCTCCCCGGTGCTCACTGAAGCTTTCTTT.

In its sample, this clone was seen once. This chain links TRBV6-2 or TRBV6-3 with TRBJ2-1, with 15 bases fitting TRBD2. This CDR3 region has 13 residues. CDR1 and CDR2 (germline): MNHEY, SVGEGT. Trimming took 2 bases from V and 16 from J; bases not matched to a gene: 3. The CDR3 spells CASSYGTSGRRFF. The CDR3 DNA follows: TGTGCCAGCAGTTACGGGACTAGCGGGAGGCGATTCTTC.

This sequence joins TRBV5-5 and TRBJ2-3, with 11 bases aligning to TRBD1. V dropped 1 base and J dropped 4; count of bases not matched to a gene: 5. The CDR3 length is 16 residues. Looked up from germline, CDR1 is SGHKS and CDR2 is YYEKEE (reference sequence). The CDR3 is CASSLSRTGGPDTQYF. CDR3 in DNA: TGTGCCAGCAGCTTGAGTCGGACAGGGGGCCCAGATACGCAGTATTTT. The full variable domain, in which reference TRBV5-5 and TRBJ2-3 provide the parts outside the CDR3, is DAGVTQSPTHLIKTRGQQVTLRCSPISGHKSVSWYQQVLGQGPQFIFQYYEKEERGRGNFPDRFSARQFPNYSSELNVNALLLGDSALYLCASSLSRTGGPDTQYFGPGTRLTVL.

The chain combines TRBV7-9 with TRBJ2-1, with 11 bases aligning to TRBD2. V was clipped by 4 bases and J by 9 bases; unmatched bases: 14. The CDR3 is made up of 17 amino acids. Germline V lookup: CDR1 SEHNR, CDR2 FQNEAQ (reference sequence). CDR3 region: CASSSALAGGDDAEQFF. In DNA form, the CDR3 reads TGTGCCAGCAGCTCTGCTTTAGCGGGAGGGGACGATGCTGAGCAGTTCTTC.